These 3 T cell receptor beta chains were sequenced from one sample in a study of cytomegalovirus exposure and HLA in healthy donors. Researchers ran the PCR with 60 Vbeta and 13 Jbeta primers. Libraries were prepared by immunoSEQ multiplex PCR; TCRdb keeps only in-frame clonotypes and omits some of them. This sample carries roughly 140,000 clones, around 85% of them seen once, and the ten largest clones take 1.2%. Sequenced input: PBMCs. These receptor sequences come from a female donor in good health and CMV-seronegative.

This chain links TRBV27 with TRBJ2-7; TRBD1 matches 7 bases. The V segment lost 5 bases and the J segment 3 bases; nucleotides outside the gene matches: 4. The germline gives CDR1 MNHEY, CDR2 SMNVEV (reference sequence). The CDR3 extends over 13 amino acids. This CDR3 is CASSLRTGYEQYF. The DNA of the CDR3 is TGTGCCAGCAGTCTAAGGACAGGCTACGAGCAGTACTTC.

The chain employs TRBV5-1 and TRBJ2-2, with no clear D. The CDR3 is made up of 17 amino acids. Deletions cut 0 bases from V and 1 base from J, with 13 bases between. Germline V lookup: CDR1 SGHRS, CDR2 YFSETQ. The CDR3 DNA is TGCGCCAGCAGCTTGGGCGACATCGTCCTGAACACCGGGGAGCTGTTTTTT. This codes for CASSLGDIVLNTGELFF.

This clone was seen just once. V usage is TRBV29-1 and J usage is TRBJ1-1; 7 bases match TRBD1. After removal of 5 bases from V and 2 bases from J, the junction contained 5 bases not matched to a gene. The CDR3 loop spans 13 amino acids. CDR1 is SQVTM, CDR2 ANQGSEA, per germline. CDR3 protein: CSVHRGVNTEAFF. The CDR3, as DNA: TGCAGCGTTCACAGGGGCGTCAACACTGAAGCTTTCTTT.